This note documents a single T cell receptor beta chain sequence. This sample is drawn from a study of CD8 T cells in ankylosing spondylitis. Per germline, CDR1 DFQATT and CDR2 SNEGSKA (reference sequence). With 6 bases removed from V and 1 base from J, the gap between germline ends came to 15 bases. The CDR3 has 14 residues. Each CDR3 protein is one row after TCRdb ran MiXCR on the 5' RACE reads. The repertoire holds roughly 200,000 distinct CDR3 sequences, about 13% seen once, with more than 15% in the top ten. This sequence originates from a male donor with ankylosing spondylitis or in good health (not recorded which). Sequenced material: blood, either unsorted or a sorted T cell fraction (not recorded which). This chain connects TRBV20-1 to TRBJ2-5; a possible D gene is TRBD2 (6 bases). CDR3 nucleotides: TGCAGTGCCGGGACTTATTCCTTCCAAGAGACCCAGTACTTC. Protein: CSAGTYSFQETQYF.